This T cell receptor (beta chain) was sequenced for a study of identical twins. Template switching added a universal primer site, and cDNA bore unique molecular identifiers. TCRdb itself ran the 5' RACE reads through MiXCR, one entry per CDR3 protein. In the table there are fewer than 900,000 distinct CDR3 sequences, 21% of which are singletons. V was clipped by 0 bases and J by 4 bases; unmatched bases: 4. Germline lookup yields CDR1 DFQATT and CDR2 SNEGSKA (reference sequence). The CDR3 is made up of 15 amino acids. The same sample was also studied in work on T cells expressing NK-cell markers. From that second work: Source material for TCR beta repertoires consisted of sorted CD3+CD56+NKG2C+, CD3+CD56+NKG2C- and CD3+CD56-NKG2C+ T cells.

This clonotype was sampled from a woman aged 18-30 years in good health. The sequenced sample was PBMCs. V usage is TRBV20-1 and J usage is TRBJ2-1; 9 nucleotides agree with TRBD2. In nucleotides, the CDR3 is TGCAGTGCTAGAGATCTAGCGGGAAATTACAATGAGCAGTTCTTC. This sequence encodes CSARDLAGNYNEQFF.